This paragraph reports one T cell receptor beta chain. No antigen is known for it. TCRdb's copy holds only in-frame clones and misses some; the assay was immunoSEQ multiplex PCR. This table holds under 100,000 clones, around nine tenths found once. This specimen belongs to a study of T cells in localized non-small cell lung cancer. The study's findings and limits: There was higher T cell clonality in uninvolved adjacent lung than in tumor, and it was highest there. Greater blood T cell density accompanied longer overall survival. In adjacent lung appeared a median 57 of the top 100 tumor clones. Because sequencing included only one region (of the tumor), heterogeneity remains possible.

This TCR was sampled from a woman aged 35 to 75 with stage I squamous cell lung carcinoma. The input for sequencing was peripheral blood, taken before any cancer treatment.

In DNA, the CDR3 is TGCGCCAGCAGCTTGATGGGGGTGGTCGATGAGCAGTTCTTC. It specifies CASSLMGVVDEQFF. This rearrangement joins TRBV5-1 to TRBJ2-1; tentatively, D is TRBD1 or TRBD2 (5 bases each). The CDR3 is 14 residues long. Germline CDR1 and CDR2: SGHRS and YFSETQ. Trimming shortened V by 1 base and J by 8 bases, and 13 bases separated the two germline ends.